A selection of T cell receptor beta chains follows, all from one sample in a study of blood T cell repertoires in COVID-19. The method was immunoSEQ multiplex PCR; TCRdb's version includes in-frame clones alone and lacks a portion of them. The repertoire holds some 110,000 clones, with 65% to 90% as singletons. The sample comprised peripheral blood. The source of these receptors is a middle-aged man with acute or convalescent COVID-19. The CDR3 runs from the conserved cysteine through the conserved F or W. A D gene is named only where the DNA matches it firmly. The listing skips clone size in some rows; elsewhere it reads once, few, many or a size class.

v_call	j_call	d_call	clone_size	cdr3_nt	cdr3_aa
TRBV29-1	TRBJ2-5	-	-	TGCAGCGTTGAAGGGACTGTCCAAGAGACCCAGTACTTC	CSVEGTVQETQYF
TRBV4-1	TRBJ2-5	TRBD1	-	TGCGCCAGCAGCCAGAAGGACAGGACCATCCAAGAGACCCAGTACTTC	CASSQKDRTIQETQYF
TRBV9	TRBJ1-2	-	-	TGTGCCAGCAGCGTTCAGGGTGACTATGGCTACACCTTC	CASSVQGDYGYTF
TRBV9	TRBJ1-3	-	-	TGTGCCAGCACCGAGACGGGCTCTGGAAACACCATATATTTT	CASTETGSGNTIYF
TRBV30	TRBJ1-1	-	-	TGTGCCTGGAGTAGCGATGGTCCGGATGAAGCTTTCTTT	CAWSSDGPDEAFF
TRBV2	TRBJ2-3	-	few	TGTGCCAGCAGTACGGGACCCCGGAGGGTGACAGATACGCAGTATTTT	CASSTGPRRVTDTQYF
TRBV28	TRBJ1-5	TRBD1	-	TGTGCCAGCAGACTCGCGGGACAGCTAGGGCAGCCCCAGCATTTT	CASRLAGQLGQPQHF
TRBV6-5	TRBJ1-5	-	-	TGTGCCAGCAGTCGAGACAATAGCAATCAGCCCCAGCATTTT	CASSRDNSNQPQHF
TRBV10-1	TRBJ2-1	-	-	TGCGCCAGCAGTGATGATAGCGGATATTACAATGAGCAGTTCTTC	CASSDDSGYYNEQFF
TRBV5-4	TRBJ1-5	TRBD1	few	TGTGCCAGCAGCTTGGAGGGGGCAGGGGGGCCCCAGCATTTT	CASSLEGAGGPQHF
TRBV6-6	TRBJ2-7	-	-	TGTGCCAGCACCGTGGACAGTGACCACTCCTACGAGCAGTACTTC	CASTVDSDHSYEQYF
TRBV27	TRBJ2-3	TRBD2	-	TGTGCCAGCAGTATCGGGACTAGCCCAGATACGCAGTATTTT	CASSIGTSPDTQYF
TRBV27	TRBJ2-7	TRBD1	-	TGTGCCAGCAGTTTATGGGGGACCGGGACAGTATCCGAGCAGTACTTC	CASSLWGTGTVSEQYF
TRBV6-5	TRBJ1-5	-	-	TGTGCCAGCAGTCCACTAGTGGACGGACCGAAGCATTTT	CASSPLVDGPKHF
TRBV2	TRBJ1-5	-	-	TGTGCCAGCAGACAGGGTCGGCAGCCCCAGCATTTT	CASRQGRQPQHF
TRBV10-3	TRBJ2-7	-	once	TGTGCCATCAAGGGTGGGGGCTCTAGCTCCTACGAGCAGTACTTC	CAIKGGGSSSYEQYF
TRBV5-1	TRBJ2-5	-	-	TGCGCCAGCAGCGAAGGGACACCACAAGAGACCCAGTACTTC	CASSEGTPQETQYF
TRBV29-1	TRBJ2-7	TRBD1	-	TGCAGCGTTGAGCTCGGGACAGGGTCCTACGAGCAGTACTTC	CSVELGTGSYEQYF
TRBV18	TRBJ2-7	-	-	TGTGCCAGCTCACCAGCGGGCGGATGGGAGCAGTACTTC	CASSPAGGWEQYF
TRBV3-1/TRBV3-2	TRBJ1-6	-	once	TGTGCCAGCAGCCTCACTAACTCCTATAATTCACCCCTCCACTTT	CASSLTNSYNSPLHF
TRBV11-2	TRBJ2-1	TRBD1	-	TGTGCCAGCAGCTTAGATGTGCTCCGGGACAGGGGGAATGAGCAGTTCTTC	CASSLDVLRDRGNEQFF
TRBV10-3	TRBJ1-2	TRBD1	-	TGTGCCATCAGCTCCCGGACAGGCACTATTGGCTACACCTTC	CAISSRTGTIGYTF
TRBV19	TRBJ1-2	-	-	TGTGCCAGTAGTAGGGTAGCCCCCAACTATGGCTACACCTTC	CASSRVAPNYGYTF
TRBV16	TRBJ1-5	-	-	TGTGCCAGCAGCCAATGGGGCCCATTGGGCAATCAGCCCCAGCATTTT	CASSQWGPLGNQPQHF
TRBV23-1	TRBJ2-7	TRBD1	-	TGCGCCAGCGGATCGCCAAGGGACAGGACCCACTACGAGCAGTACTTC	CASGSPRDRTHYEQYF
TRBV12-5	TRBJ2-6	-	-	TGTGCTAGTGGACCTATTCACAGCTCTGGGGCCAACGTCCTGACTTTC	CASGPIHSSGANVLTF
TRBV6-5	TRBJ2-3	-	-	TGTGCCAGCACTCCCTTGGCCTCAACAGATACGCAGTATTTT	CASTPLASTDTQYF
TRBV9	TRBJ2-2	TRBD2	-	TGTGCCAGCAGCGCGAGCGGGGGGAACACCGGGGAGCTGTTTTTT	CASSASGGNTGELFF
TRBV18	TRBJ1-2	-	-	TGTGCCAGCTCAACGGGGGGATTCTATGGCTACACCTTC	CASSTGGFYGYTF
TRBV2	TRBJ2-1	-	-	TGTGCCAGCAGCTCTACCGCAACTGCCTCCTACAATGAGCAGTTCTTC	CASSSTATASYNEQFF
TRBV18	TRBJ2-7	TRBD2	-	TGTGCCAGCTCCCCAAGCGGGAGCTCCTACGAGCAGTACTTC	CASSPSGSSYEQYF
TRBV24-1	TRBJ2-2	-	-	TGTGCCACCAGTGATATAGGCAGGGTCACCGGGGAGCTGTTTTTT	CATSDIGRVTGELFF
TRBV4-1	TRBJ2-3	TRBD2	once	TGCGCCAGCAGAGGGCCTAGCGGGATTGGAGATACGCAGTATTTT	CASRGPSGIGDTQYF
TRBV20-1	TRBJ2-7	TRBD2	-	TGCAGTGCTAGTTTTGGGACTAGCGGCCCCTGGGAGCAGTACTTC	CSASFGTSGPWEQYF
TRBV28	TRBJ1-5	-	-	TGTGCCAGCGGTATCGAGGACCTACCAGGGCAGCCCCAGCATTTT	CASGIEDLPGQPQHF
TRBV6-1	TRBJ2-1	-	-	TGTGCCAGCAGTGATGGGGCAGGGGGGCTTGAGCAGTTCTTC	CASSDGAGGLEQFF
TRBV19	TRBJ1-1	-	-	TGTGCCAGCCTCGACAGGCCGAACACTGAAGCTTTCTTT	CASLDRPNTEAFF
TRBV9	TRBJ1-6	-	-	TGTGCCAGCAGCGTAGATGGGGGGGCAGGGCCCATATACGATTCACCCCTCCACTTT	CASSVDGGAGPIYDSPLHF
TRBV21-1	TRBJ1-5	-	-	TGTGCCAGCAGCCCCCAAAAAGGGGTAACTAGCAATCAGCCCCAGCATTTT	CASSPQKGVTSNQPQHF
TRBV30	TRBJ2-7	-	-	TGTGCCTGGAGTGTACCCACGGCAGGCACCTACGAGCAGTACTTC	CAWSVPTAGTYEQYF